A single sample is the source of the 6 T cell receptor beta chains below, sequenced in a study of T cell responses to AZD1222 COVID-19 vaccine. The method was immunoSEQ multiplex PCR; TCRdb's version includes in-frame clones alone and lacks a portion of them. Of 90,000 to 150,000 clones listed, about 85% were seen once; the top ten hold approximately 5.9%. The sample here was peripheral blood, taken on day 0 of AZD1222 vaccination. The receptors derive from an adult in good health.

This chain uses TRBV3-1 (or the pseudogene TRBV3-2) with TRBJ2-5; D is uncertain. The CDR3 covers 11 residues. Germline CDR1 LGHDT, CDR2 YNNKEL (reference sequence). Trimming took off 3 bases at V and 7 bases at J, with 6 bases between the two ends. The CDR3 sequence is CASSHMGTQYF. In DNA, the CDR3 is TGTGCCAGCAGCCACATGGGGACCCAGTACTTC.

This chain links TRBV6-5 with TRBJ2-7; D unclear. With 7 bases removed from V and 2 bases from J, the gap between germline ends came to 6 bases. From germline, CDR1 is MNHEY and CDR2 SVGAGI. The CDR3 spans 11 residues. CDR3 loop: CASIAPYEQYF. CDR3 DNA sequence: TGTGCCAGCATTGCGCCCTACGAGCAGTACTTC.

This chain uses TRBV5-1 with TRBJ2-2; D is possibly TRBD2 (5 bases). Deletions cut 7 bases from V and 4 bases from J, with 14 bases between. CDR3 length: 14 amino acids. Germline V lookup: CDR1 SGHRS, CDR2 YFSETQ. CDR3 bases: TGCGCCAGCCGAGCCTATCGGGGCACCGGGGAGCTGTTTTTT. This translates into CASRAYRGTGELFF.

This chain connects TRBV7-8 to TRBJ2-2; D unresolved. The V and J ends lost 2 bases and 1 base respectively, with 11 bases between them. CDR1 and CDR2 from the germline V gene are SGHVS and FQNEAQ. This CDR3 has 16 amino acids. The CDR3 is CASSLSSRGNTGELFF. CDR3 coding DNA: TGTGCCAGCAGCTTATCCTCCCGCGGGAACACCGGGGAGCTGTTTTTT. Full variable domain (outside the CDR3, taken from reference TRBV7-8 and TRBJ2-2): GAGVSQSPRYKVAKRGQDVALRCDPISGHVSLFWYQQALGQGPEFLTYFQNEAQLDKSGLPSDRFFAERPEGSVSTLKIQRTQQEDSAVYLCASSLSSRGNTGELFFGEGSRLTVL.

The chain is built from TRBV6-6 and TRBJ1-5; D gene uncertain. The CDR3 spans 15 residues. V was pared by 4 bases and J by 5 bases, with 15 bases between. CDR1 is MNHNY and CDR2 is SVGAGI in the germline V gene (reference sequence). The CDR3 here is CASSSSGSRDQPQHF. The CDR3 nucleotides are TGTGCCAGCAGTTCCTCCGGGTCCCGGGATCAGCCCCAGCATTTT.

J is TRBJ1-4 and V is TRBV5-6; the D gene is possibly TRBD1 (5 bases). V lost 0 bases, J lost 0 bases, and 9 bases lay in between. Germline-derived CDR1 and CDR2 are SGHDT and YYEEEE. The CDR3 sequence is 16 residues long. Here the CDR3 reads CASSLGPGPTNEKLFF. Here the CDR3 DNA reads TGTGCCAGCAGCTTGGGACCAGGGCCAACTAATGAAAAACTGTTTTTT. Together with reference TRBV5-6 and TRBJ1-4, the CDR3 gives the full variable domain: DAGVTQSPTHLIKTRGQQVTLRCSPKSGHDTVSWYQQALGQGPQFIFQYYEEEERQRGNFPDRFSGHQFPNYSSELNVNALLLGDSALYLCASSLGPGPTNEKLFFGSGTQLSVL.